This is a list of T cell receptor beta chains from one sample in a study of cytomegalovirus exposure and HLA in healthy donors. TCRdb's table, derived via immunoSEQ multiplex PCR, lists solely in-frame clones and lacks some. The sample lists 150,000 to 200,000 clones, around three quarters seen once, with roughly 1.9% in the top ten. Sequences were obtained from PBMCs. These receptors were obtained from a woman aged 25 to 39 in good health and CMV-seropositive. Each CDR3 is given with its conserved first and last residue. The D gene is left open where the match is weak. Not all rows give a size; the values are once, few, many and, for expanded clones, a class.

j_call: TRBJ1-2
clone_size: .
v_call: TRBV4-3
d_call: TRBD1
cdr3_aa: CASSPSLGQARYGYTF
cdr3_nt: TGCGCCAGCAGCCCCTCGCTCGGACAGGCCCGCTATGGCTACACCTTC

j_call: TRBJ2-1
clone_size: .
v_call: TRBV7-9
d_call: .
cdr3_aa: CASSLTLAPNEQFF
cdr3_nt: TGTGCCAGCAGCTTGACTCTGGCACCCAATGAGCAGTTCTTC

j_call: TRBJ1-2
clone_size: .
v_call: TRBV6-5
d_call: .
cdr3_aa: CASSLTGTHGYTF
cdr3_nt: TGTGCCAGCAGTTTAACCGGGACACATGGCTACACCTTC

j_call: TRBJ1-4
clone_size: .
v_call: TRBV14
d_call: TRBD1
cdr3_aa: CASSKTTGMFEKLFF
cdr3_nt: TGTGCCAGCAGCAAGACGACAGGGATGTTTGAAAAACTGTTTTTT

j_call: TRBJ2-2
clone_size: .
v_call: TRBV4-3
d_call: .
cdr3_aa: CASKRDTANTGELFF
cdr3_nt: TGCGCCAGCAAACGGGACACTGCGAACACCGGGGAGCTGTTTTTT

j_call: TRBJ2-5
clone_size: .
v_call: TRBV4-1
d_call: TRBD1
cdr3_aa: CASSPNQGAWETQYF
cdr3_nt: TGCGCCAGCAGCCCTAATCAGGGGGCTTGGGAGACCCAGTACTTC

j_call: TRBJ2-2
clone_size: .
v_call: TRBV5-1
d_call: .
cdr3_aa: CASGGDRTAGELFF
cdr3_nt: TGCGCCAGCGGGGGGGACAGGACTGCCGGGGAGCTGTTTTTT

j_call: TRBJ2-7
clone_size: .
v_call: TRBV7-6
d_call: TRBD2
cdr3_aa: CASSLNLGGGPYEQYF
cdr3_nt: TGTGCCAGCAGCTTAAATCTCGGCGGGGGACCCTACGAGCAGTACTTC

j_call: TRBJ2-7
clone_size: .
v_call: TRBV5-1
d_call: .
cdr3_aa: CASSLGGLVNEQYF
cdr3_nt: TGCGCCAGCAGCTTGGGAGGACTGGTCAACGAGCAGTACTTC

j_call: TRBJ2-7
clone_size: .
v_call: TRBV30
d_call: TRBD2
cdr3_aa: CAWSGLATYEQYF
cdr3_nt: TGTGCCTGGAGTGGACTAGCGACCTACGAGCAGTACTTC

j_call: TRBJ2-5
clone_size: few
v_call: TRBV5-4
d_call: TRBD1
cdr3_aa: CASSTRTGEETQYF
cdr3_nt: TGTGCCAGCAGCACCCGGACAGGGGAAGAGACCCAGTACTTC

j_call: TRBJ2-1
clone_size: .
v_call: TRBV7-9
d_call: .
cdr3_aa: CASSLANIPYTADQFF
cdr3_nt: TGTGCCAGCAGCTTAGCCAATATCCCATACACGGCGGATCAGTTCTTC

j_call: TRBJ2-7
clone_size: .
v_call: TRBV30
d_call: .
cdr3_aa: CASGTSYEQYF
cdr3_nt: TGTGCCAGTGGGACATCCTACGAGCAGTACTTC

j_call: TRBJ1-4
clone_size: .
v_call: TRBV7-9
d_call: .
cdr3_aa: CASSLGGLDEKLFF
cdr3_nt: TGTGCCAGCAGCTTAGGAGGTCTAGATGAAAAACTGTTTTTT

j_call: TRBJ1-2
clone_size: once
v_call: TRBV19
d_call: .
cdr3_aa: CASSIPAGHYGYTF
cdr3_nt: TGTGCCAGTAGTATCCCAGCGGGTCACTATGGCTACACCTTC

j_call: TRBJ1-2
clone_size: few
v_call: TRBV29-1
d_call: TRBD1
cdr3_aa: CSVEGQGAWGYTF
cdr3_nt: TGCAGCGTTGAGGGACAGGGGGCATGGGGCTACACCTTC